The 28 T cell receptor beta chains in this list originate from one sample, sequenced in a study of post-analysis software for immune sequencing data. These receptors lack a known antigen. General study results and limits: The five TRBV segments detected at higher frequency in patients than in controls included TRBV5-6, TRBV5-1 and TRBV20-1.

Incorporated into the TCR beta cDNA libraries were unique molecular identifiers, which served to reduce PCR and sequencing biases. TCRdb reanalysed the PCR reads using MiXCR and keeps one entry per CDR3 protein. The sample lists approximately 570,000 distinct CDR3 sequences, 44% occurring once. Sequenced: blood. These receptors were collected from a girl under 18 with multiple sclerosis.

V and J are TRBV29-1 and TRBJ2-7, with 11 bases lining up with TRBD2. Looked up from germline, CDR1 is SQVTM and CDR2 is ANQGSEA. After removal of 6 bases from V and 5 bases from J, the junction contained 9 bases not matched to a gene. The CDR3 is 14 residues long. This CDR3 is CSVATGLAAHEQYF. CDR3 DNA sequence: TGCAGCGTCGCAACGGGACTAGCGGCCCACGAGCAGTACTTC.

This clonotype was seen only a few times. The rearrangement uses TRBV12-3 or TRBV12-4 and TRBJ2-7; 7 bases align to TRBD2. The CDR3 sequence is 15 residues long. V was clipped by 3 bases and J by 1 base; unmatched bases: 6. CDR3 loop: CASSLVSGRSYEQYF. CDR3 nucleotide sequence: TGTGCCAGCAGTTTGGTTAGCGGGCGTTCCTACGAGCAGTACTTC.

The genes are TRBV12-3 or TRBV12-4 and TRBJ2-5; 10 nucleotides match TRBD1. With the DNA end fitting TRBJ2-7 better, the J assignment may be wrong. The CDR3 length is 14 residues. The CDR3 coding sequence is TGTGCCAGCAGCACCGGGACAGGGGTATACGAGCAGTACTTC. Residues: CASSTGTGVYEQYF.

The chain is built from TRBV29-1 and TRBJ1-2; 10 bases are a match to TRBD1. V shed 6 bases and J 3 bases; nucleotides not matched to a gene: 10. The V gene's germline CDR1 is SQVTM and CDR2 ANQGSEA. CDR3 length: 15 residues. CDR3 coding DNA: TGCAGCGTAGACAACTATGGACAGGGGGACTATGGCTACACCTTC. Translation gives CSVDNYGQGDYGYTF.

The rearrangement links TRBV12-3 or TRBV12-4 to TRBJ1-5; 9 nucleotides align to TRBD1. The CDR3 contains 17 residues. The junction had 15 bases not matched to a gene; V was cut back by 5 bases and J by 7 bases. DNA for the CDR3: TGTGCCAGCAGTCTACGAGGACAGGGGATATCCGCCCAGCCCCAGCATTTT. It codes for CASSLRGQGISAQPQHF.

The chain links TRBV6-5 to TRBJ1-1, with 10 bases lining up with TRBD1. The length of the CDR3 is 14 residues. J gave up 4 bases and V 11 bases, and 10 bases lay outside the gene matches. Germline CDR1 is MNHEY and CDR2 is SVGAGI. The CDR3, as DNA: TGTGCCGACAGACGACAGGGGGCCGGCACTGAAGCTTTCTTT. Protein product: CADRRQGAGTEAFF.

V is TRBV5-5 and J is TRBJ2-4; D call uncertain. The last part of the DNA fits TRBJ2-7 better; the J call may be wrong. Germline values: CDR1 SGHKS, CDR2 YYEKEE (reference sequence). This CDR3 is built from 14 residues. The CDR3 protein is CASSLEAVCYEQYF. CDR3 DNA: TGTGCCAGCAGCTTGGAGGCGGTCTGTTACGAGCAGTACTTC.

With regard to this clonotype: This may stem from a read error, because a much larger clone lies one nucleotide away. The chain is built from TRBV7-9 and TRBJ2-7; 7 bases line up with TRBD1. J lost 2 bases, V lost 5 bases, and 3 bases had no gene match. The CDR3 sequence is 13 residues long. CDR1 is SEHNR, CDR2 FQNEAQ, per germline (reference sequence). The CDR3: CASSHGTAYEQYF. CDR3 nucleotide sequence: TGTGCCAGCAGCCACGGGACAGCCTACGAGCAGTACTTC.

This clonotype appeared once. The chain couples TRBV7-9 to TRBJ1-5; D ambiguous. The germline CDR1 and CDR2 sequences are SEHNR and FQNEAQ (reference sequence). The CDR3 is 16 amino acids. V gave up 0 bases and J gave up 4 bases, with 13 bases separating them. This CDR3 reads CASSLALVTENQPQHF. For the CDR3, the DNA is TGTGCCAGCAGCTTAGCCTTGGTGACTGAGAATCAGCCCCAGCATTTT.

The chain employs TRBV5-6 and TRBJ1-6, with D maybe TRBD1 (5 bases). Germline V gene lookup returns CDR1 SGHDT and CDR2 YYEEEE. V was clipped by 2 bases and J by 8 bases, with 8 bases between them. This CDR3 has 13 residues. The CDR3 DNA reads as TGTGCCAGCAGCTTCCAGGGAGATTCACCCCTCCACTTT. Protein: CASSFQGDSPLHF.

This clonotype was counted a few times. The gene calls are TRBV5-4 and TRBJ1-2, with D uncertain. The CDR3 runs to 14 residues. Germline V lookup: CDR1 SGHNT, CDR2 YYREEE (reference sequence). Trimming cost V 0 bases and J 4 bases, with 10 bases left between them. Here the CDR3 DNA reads TGTGCCAGCAGCTTGGGCGGTGACTTCTATGGCTACACCTTC. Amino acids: CASSLGGDFYGYTF.

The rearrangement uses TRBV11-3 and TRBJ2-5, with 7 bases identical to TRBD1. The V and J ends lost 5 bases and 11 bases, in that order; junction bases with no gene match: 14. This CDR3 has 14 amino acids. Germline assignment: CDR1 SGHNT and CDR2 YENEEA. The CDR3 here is CASSPEGARFEQYF. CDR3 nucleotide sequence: TGTGCCAGCAGCCCCGAGGGGGCCCGCTTTGAGCAGTACTTC.

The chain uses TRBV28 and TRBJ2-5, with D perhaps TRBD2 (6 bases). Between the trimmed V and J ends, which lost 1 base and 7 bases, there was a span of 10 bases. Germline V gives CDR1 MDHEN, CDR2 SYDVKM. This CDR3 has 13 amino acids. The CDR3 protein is CASSLSSDGTQYF. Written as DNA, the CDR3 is TGTGCCAGCAGTTTATCTAGCGATGGGACCCAGTACTTC.

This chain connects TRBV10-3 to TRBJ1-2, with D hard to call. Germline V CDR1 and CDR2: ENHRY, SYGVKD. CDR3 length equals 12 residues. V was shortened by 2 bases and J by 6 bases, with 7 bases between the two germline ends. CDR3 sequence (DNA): TGTGCCATCAGTGAGACTGAACATGGCTACACCTTC. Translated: CAISETEHGYTF.

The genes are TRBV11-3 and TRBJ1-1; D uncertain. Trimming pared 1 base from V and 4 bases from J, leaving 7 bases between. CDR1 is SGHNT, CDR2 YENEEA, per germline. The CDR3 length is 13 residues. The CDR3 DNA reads TGTGCCAGCAGCTTAGGGGAATTCACTGAAGCTTTCTTT. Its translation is CASSLGEFTEAFF.

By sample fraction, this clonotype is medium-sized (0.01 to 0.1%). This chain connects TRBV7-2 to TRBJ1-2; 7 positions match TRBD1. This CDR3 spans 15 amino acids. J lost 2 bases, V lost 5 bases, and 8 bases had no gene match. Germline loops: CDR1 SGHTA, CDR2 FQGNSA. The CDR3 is CASSARQGTNYGYTF. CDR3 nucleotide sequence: TGTGCCAGCAGCGCTAGACAGGGAACAAACTATGGCTACACCTTC.

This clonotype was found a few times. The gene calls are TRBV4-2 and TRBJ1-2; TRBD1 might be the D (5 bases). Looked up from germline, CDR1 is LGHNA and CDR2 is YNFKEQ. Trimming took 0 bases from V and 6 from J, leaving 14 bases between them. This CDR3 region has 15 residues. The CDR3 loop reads CASSQDRQGMNGYTF. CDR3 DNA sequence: TGTGCCAGCAGCCAAGACCGTCAGGGAATGAATGGCTACACCTTC.

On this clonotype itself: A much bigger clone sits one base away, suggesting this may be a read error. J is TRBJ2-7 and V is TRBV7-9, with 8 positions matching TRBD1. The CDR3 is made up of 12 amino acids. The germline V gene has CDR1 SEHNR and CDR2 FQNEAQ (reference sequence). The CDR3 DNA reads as TGTGCCGGCAGCTCGACAGGGGACGAGCAGTACTTC. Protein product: CAGSSTGDEQYF.

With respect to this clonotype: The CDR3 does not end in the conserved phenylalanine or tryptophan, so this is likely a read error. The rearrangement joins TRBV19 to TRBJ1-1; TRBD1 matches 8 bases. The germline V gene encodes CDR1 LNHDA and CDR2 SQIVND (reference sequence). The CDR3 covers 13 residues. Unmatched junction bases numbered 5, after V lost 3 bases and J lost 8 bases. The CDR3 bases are TGTGCCAGTAGTATTAGGAGACAGGGGGAAGCTTTCTGT. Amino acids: CASSIRRQGEAFC.

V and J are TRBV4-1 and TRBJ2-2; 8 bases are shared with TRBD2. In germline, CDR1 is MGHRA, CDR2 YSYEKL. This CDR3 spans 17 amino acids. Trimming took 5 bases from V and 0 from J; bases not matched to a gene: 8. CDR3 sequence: CASSSEGSGANTGELFF. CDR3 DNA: TGCGCCAGCAGCTCCGAAGGTAGCGGGGCGAACACCGGGGAGCTGTTTTTT.

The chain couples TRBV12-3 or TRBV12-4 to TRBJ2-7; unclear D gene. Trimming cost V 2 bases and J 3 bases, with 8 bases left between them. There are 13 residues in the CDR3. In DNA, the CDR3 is TGTGCCAGCAGTTTACCCAATGGCTACGAGCAGTACTTC. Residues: CASSLPNGYEQYF.

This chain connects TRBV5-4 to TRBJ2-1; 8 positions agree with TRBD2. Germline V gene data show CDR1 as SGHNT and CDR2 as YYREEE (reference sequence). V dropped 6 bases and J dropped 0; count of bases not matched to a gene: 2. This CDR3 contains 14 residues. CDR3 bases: TGTGCCAGCACCCGGGAGGGCTCCTACAATGAGCAGTTCTTC. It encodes CASTREGSYNEQFF.

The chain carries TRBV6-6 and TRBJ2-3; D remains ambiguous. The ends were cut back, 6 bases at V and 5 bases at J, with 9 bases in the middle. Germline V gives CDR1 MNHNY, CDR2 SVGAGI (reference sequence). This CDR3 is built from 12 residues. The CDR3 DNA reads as TGTGCCAGCAGCCCTATAAGAGATACGCAGTATTTT. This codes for CASSPIRDTQYF.

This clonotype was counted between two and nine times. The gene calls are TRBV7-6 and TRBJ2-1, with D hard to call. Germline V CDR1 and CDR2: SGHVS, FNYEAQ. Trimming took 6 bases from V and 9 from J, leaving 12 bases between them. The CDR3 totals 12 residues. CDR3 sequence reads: CASSFRQSEQFF. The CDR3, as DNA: TGTGCCAGCAGTTTTAGACAATCTGAGCAGTTCTTC.

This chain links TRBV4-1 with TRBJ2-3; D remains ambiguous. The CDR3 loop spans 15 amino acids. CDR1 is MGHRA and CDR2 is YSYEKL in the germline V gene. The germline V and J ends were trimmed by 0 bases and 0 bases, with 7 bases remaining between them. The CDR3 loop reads CASSQDSPSTDTQYF. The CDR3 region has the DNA TGCGCCAGCAGCCAAGATAGCCCCAGCACAGATACGCAGTATTTT.

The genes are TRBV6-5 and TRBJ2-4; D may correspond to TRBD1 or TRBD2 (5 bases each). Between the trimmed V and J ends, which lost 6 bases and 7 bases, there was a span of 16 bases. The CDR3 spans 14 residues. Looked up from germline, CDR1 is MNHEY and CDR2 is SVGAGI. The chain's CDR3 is CASSSAPEGNIQYF. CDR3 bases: TGTGCCAGCAGCTCAGCGCCTGAGGGGAACATTCAGTACTTC.

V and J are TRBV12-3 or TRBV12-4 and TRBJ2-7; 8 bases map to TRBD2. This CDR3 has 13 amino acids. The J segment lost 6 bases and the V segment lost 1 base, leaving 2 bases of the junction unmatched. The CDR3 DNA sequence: TGTGCCAGCAGTTTAGGGACTAGCCGCGAGCAGTACTTC. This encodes CASSLGTSREQYF.

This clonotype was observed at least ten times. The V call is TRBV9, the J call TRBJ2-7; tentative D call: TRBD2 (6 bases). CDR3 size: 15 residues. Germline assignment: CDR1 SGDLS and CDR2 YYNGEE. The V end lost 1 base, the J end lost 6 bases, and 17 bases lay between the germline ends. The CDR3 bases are TGTGCCAGCAGCGTAAGTCTCCTCCCGGAGGGCGAGCAGTACTTC. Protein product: CASSVSLLPEGEQYF.